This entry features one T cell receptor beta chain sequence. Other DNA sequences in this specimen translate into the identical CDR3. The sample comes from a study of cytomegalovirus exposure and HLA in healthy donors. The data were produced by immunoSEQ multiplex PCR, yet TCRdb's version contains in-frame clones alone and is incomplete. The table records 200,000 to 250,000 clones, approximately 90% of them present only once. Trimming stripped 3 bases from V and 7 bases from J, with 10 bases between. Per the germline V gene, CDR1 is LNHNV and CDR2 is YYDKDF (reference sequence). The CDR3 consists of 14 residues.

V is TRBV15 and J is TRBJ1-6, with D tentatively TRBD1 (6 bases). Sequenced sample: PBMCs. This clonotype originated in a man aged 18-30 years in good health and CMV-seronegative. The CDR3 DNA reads TGTGCCACCAGCAGGGGGCAGGGGAATTCACCCCTCCACTTT. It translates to CATSRGQGNSPLHF.